The TCR beta chain under discussion was sequenced for a study of cytomegalovirus exposure and HLA in healthy donors. Turning to the study itself: A prior analysis found more than 90 million unique TCR beta sequences from around 200 million T cells. An early data release held 79 million or so unique TCRs from HLA-typed donors. Overall study results and limits: TCR beta sequences reportedly predicted most subjects' HLA-A and HLA-B alleles accurately. Previously analyzed data showed that most TCR beta V segments were productive at a frequency of about 87% or about 30%.

In the PCR, 60 Vbeta and 13 Jbeta primers were used. The method was immunoSEQ multiplex PCR; TCRdb's version includes in-frame clones alone and lacks a portion of them. Of approximately 200,000 clones in the sample, over 65% are singletons; the top ten hold 15% to 19%. This clone was observed a handful of times. The antigen is undetermined. This clonotype was obtained from a man aged 40-49 years in good health and CMV-seronegative. The sample was PBMCs.

This CDR3 is CASSPLQETQYF. For the CDR3, the DNA is TGTGCCAGCAGCCCTCTCCAAGAGACCCAGTACTTC. J is TRBJ2-5 and V is TRBV7-8; D remains ambiguous. Germline V CDR1 and CDR2: SGHVS, FQNEAQ. This CDR3 has 12 residues. V was pared by 5 bases and J by 1 base, with 5 bases between.